Sequencing of this TCR beta chain was carried out in a study of blood T cell repertoires in COVID-19. Study details: Nucleic acid was either cDNA or gDNA, and it came from T cells, B-cell-depleted T cells, or PBMCs.

CDR1 is LNHDA, CDR2 SQIVND, per germline (reference sequence). Between the trimmed V and J ends, which lost 5 bases and 5 bases, there was a span of 20 bases. This CDR3 is built from 16 residues. This clone was recorded only once. As processed by the authors: Amplification of reference gene primers was used by the study to estimate nucleated cell counts. TCRdb keeps only in-frame clones here, not all; method: immunoSEQ multiplex PCR. V, J and clone size are those of that table, while D and trimming were read from the DNA. The data show roughly 73,000 clones, with about 88% seen just once and around 2.7% held by the top ten.

This clonotype was obtained from a man between 65 and 85 years old with active or convalescent COVID-19. Sequencing was done on a sample of peripheral blood. This sequence joins TRBV19 and TRBJ2-3; perhaps TRBD1 as D (5 bases). In DNA, the CDR3 is TGTGCCAGTAGTTCTTGGACATTTCCTCCCGGAGATACGCAGTATTTT. Translating it yields CASSSWTFPPGDTQYF.